These 20 T cell receptor beta chains originate from one sample sequenced in a study of lymphopenia after photon versus proton radiotherapy. Here immunoSEQ multiplex PCR was the method, and the copy in TCRdb shows in-frame clones only, minus some. This sample has 160,000 or so clones, with more than 85% found just once. Sequencing used peripheral blood, obtained from a patient treated with photon-based radiotherapy. The receptors originated from a man between 50 and 59 years old with gastric cancer.

The chain carries TRBV7-2 and TRBJ2-7; 7 bases map to TRBD2. With 5 bases clipped from V and 4 bases from J, the junction kept 8 bases outside the gene matches. Germline V gene lookup returns CDR1 SGHTA and CDR2 FQGNSA. The CDR3 covers 14 residues. The CDR3 region has the DNA TGTGCCAGCAGCCTATTCGCGGGAGCTTACGAGCAGTACTTC. It is translated as CASSLFAGAYEQYF.

The chain carries TRBV14 and TRBJ1-1; maybe TRBD1 (6 bases). Per the germline V gene, CDR1 is SGHDN and CDR2 is FVKESK. V lost 5 bases and J 5 bases, leaving 15 bases between the germline ends. The CDR3 loop spans 14 amino acids. CDR3 nucleotide sequence: TGTGCCAGCAGCTCCGTAGGGGGGCGGACTGAAGCTTTCTTT. Translation: CASSSVGGRTEAFF.

The V gene is TRBV27, the J gene TRBJ1-5; 8 bases agree with TRBD1. This CDR3 is built from 14 residues. After removal of 5 bases from V and 3 bases from J, the junction contained 3 bases not matched to a gene. In germline, CDR1 is MNHEY, CDR2 SMNVEV (reference sequence). The CDR3, as DNA: TGTGCCAGCAGTCACAGGGGGAACAATCAGCCCCAGCATTTT. Residues: CASSHRGNNQPQHF.

The V call is TRBV9, the J call TRBJ1-2; D unclear. Germline V gene lookup returns CDR1 SGDLS and CDR2 YYNGEE. With 5 bases removed from V and 4 bases from J, the gap between germline ends came to 12 bases. The CDR3 is made up of 13 amino acids. As DNA, the CDR3 is TGTGCCAGCAGAGGACTTAAGTTCTATGGCTACACCTTC. Translation gives CASRGLKFYGYTF.

This clone was counted a single time. The rearrangement links TRBV6-5 to TRBJ2-1; 7 bases are shared with TRBD1. After removal of 0 bases from V and 9 bases from J, the junction contained 8 bases not matched to a gene. Germline V gene data show CDR1 as MNHEY and CDR2 as SVGAGI. This CDR3 spans 15 amino acids. The CDR3 bases are TGTGCCAGCAGTTACTCCCTAACAGGGGCGGGTGAGCAGTTCTTC. It is translated as CASSYSLTGAGEQFF.

V and J are TRBV19 and TRBJ2-1, with D tentatively TRBD2 (6 bases). The CDR3 extends over 15 amino acids. Germline CDR1 and CDR2: LNHDA and SQIVND (reference sequence). Trimming took 2 bases from V and 0 from J, leaving 8 bases between them. Here the CDR3 DNA reads TGTGCCAGTAGTATACGCGGGATCTCCTACAATGAGCAGTTCTTC. Translated, it gives CASSIRGISYNEQFF.

The V gene is TRBV4-3, the J gene TRBJ1-4, with 7 bases matching TRBD1. V shed 3 bases, J shed 6 bases, and the junction held 13 bases outside the gene matches. The V gene's germline CDR1 is LGHNA and CDR2 YSLEER. This CDR3 is 17 amino acids long. CDR3 nucleotide sequence: TGCGCCAGCAGCCAGGGGCCGGGACAGACGGCGGATGAAAAACTGTTTTTT. It is translated as CASSQGPGQTADEKLFF.

This sequence joins TRBV30 and TRBJ1-1; D is perhaps TRBD1 (5 bases). Between the trimmed V and J ends, which lost 3 bases and 8 bases, there was a span of 13 bases. This CDR3 is built from 12 residues. CDR1 GTSNPN and CDR2 SVGIG come from the germline V gene (reference sequence). The CDR3: CAWREPGPEAFF. The CDR3 nucleotides are TGTGCCTGGAGGGAGCCGGGACCCGAAGCTTTCTTT.

CDR3 residues: CASSLGPSTDTQYF. As DNA, the CDR3 is TGTGCCAGTTCACTAGGCCCTAGCACAGATACGCAGTATTTT. The chain employs TRBV6-6 and TRBJ2-3, with a weak D call TRBD2 (5 bases). The CDR3 length is 14 residues. Per the germline V gene, CDR1 is MNHNY and CDR2 is SVGAGI (reference sequence). Deletions cut 9 bases from V and 0 bases from J, with 13 bases between.

This chain connects TRBV5-6 to TRBJ1-5; 10 bases map to TRBD1. This CDR3 contains 17 residues. CDR1 is SGHDT, CDR2 YYEEEE, per germline. The J segment lost 2 bases and the V segment lost 2 bases, leaving 7 bases of the junction unmatched. CDR3 sequence (DNA): TGTGCCAGCAGCTTATGGACAGGGGGTAATCGCAATCAGCCCCAGCATTTT. Protein product: CASSLWTGGNRNQPQHF.

This rearrangement joins TRBV7-2 to TRBJ2-3; 8 nucleotides agree with TRBD2. The V and J ends lost 5 bases and 0 bases, in that order; junction bases with no gene match: 7. The V gene's germline CDR1 is SGHTA and CDR2 FQGNSA. CDR3 length: 16 amino acids. In nucleotides, the CDR3 is TGTGCCAGCAGCGCCGGTGGCGGGAGGAGCACAGATACGCAGTATTTT. Its translation is CASSAGGGRSTDTQYF.

In nucleotides, the CDR3 is TGTGCCTGGAGGGAGACAGGGGCAAGGGAAAAACTGTTTTTT. Its translation is CAWRETGAREKLFF. This chain links TRBV30 with TRBJ1-4; TRBD1 agrees at 8 bases. Looked up from germline, CDR1 is GTSNPN and CDR2 is SVGIG (reference sequence). V lost 3 bases to trimming and J lost 8 bases; unmatched junction nucleotides: 8. This CDR3 is built from 14 residues.

V is TRBV30 and J is TRBJ1-1, with a weak D call TRBD1 (6 bases). V shed 2 bases and J shed 2 bases, with 12 bases lying between them. Germline CDR1 and CDR2: GTSNPN and SVGIG (reference sequence). There are 14 residues in the CDR3. CDR3 amino acids: CAWSPGTFNTEAFF. CDR3 in DNA: TGTGCCTGGAGTCCCGGGACATTCAACACTGAAGCTTTCTTT. Full variable domain (outside the CDR3, taken from reference TRBV30 and TRBJ1-1): SQTIHQWPATLVQPVGSPLSLECTVEGTSNPNLYWYRQAAGRGLQLLFYSVGIGQISSEVPQNLSASRPQDRQFILSSKKLLLSDSGFYLCAWSPGTFNTEAFFGQGTRLTVV.

The chain carries TRBV7-2 and TRBJ2-1; 9 positions match TRBD2. The germline gives CDR1 SGHTA, CDR2 FQGNSA. The CDR3 spans 16 residues. Unmatched junction bases numbered 5, after V lost 3 bases and J lost 2 bases. Written as DNA, the CDR3 is TGTGCCAGCAGCTTCTCCGGGACTAGCCCCTACAATGAGCAGTTCTTC. Translated, it gives CASSFSGTSPYNEQFF.

To note about this clone: The same CDR3 also results from other DNA sequences found in this sample. The chain carries TRBV27 and TRBJ1-2, with 7 bases that match TRBD1. This CDR3 comprises 14 residues. Germline V gene data show CDR1 as MNHEY and CDR2 as SMNVEV (reference sequence). The junction had 9 bases not matched to a gene; V was cut back by 6 bases and J by 5 bases. CDR3 sequence reads: CASSRIQGRYGYTF. CDR3 coding DNA: TGTGCCAGCAGCCGAATACAGGGGAGGTATGGCTACACCTTC.

J is TRBJ2-2 and V is TRBV5-1; D gene uncertain. Trimming left V 2 bases short and J 4 bases short, with 12 bases between. CDR3 length: 15 amino acids. Germline loops: CDR1 SGHRS, CDR2 YFSETQ. As DNA, the CDR3 is TGCGCCAGCAGCTTCCGGCAAGCAGGCACCGGGGAGCTGTTTTTT. Protein sequence: CASSFRQAGTGELFF.

The V call is TRBV19, the J call TRBJ1-1; D is unclear. This CDR3 contains 13 residues. V was clipped by 6 bases and J by 2 bases, with 10 bases between them. CDR1 is LNHDA and CDR2 is SQIVND in the germline V gene (reference sequence). CDR3: CASRSRTNTEAFF. CDR3 DNA sequence: TGTGCCAGTAGGTCCAGAACAAACACTGAAGCTTTCTTT.

The V call is TRBV10-3, the J call TRBJ2-7; no firm D call. Trimming cost V 4 bases and J 0 bases, with 1 base left between them. This CDR3 comprises 11 residues. CDR1 and CDR2 from the germline V gene are ENHRY and SYGVKD. In DNA form, the CDR3 reads TGTGCCATCAGTGGCTCCTACGAGCAGTACTTC. This gives the protein CAISGSYEQYF.

This clone was detected only once. The chain joins TRBV28 to TRBJ2-2; 7 nucleotides align to TRBD1. The CDR3 spans 16 residues. CDR1 and CDR2 (germline): MDHEN, SYDVKM. The junction had 6 bases not matched to a gene; V was cut back by 3 bases and J by 2 bases. The CDR3 coding sequence is TGTGCCAGCAGTTTCTCCGGGACAGCAAACACCGGGGAGCTGTTTTTT. Amino acids: CASSFSGTANTGELFF. Based on the CDR3 plus reference TRBV28 and TRBJ2-2, the full variable domain is DVKVTQSSRYLVKRTGEKVFLECVQDMDHENMFWYRQDPGLGLRLIYFSYDVKMKEKGDIPEGYSVSREKKERFSLILESASTNQTSMYLCASSFSGTANTGELFFGEGSRLTVL.

The chain uses TRBV7-8 and TRBJ2-2; TRBD2 is a possible D gene (7 bases). CDR1 and CDR2 (germline): SGHVS, FQNEAQ. The CDR3 extends over 16 amino acids. The V end was cut by 1 base, the J end by 6 bases, with 15 bases between. The CDR3 coding sequence is TGTGCCAGCAGCTTAGTTTATCAGGGGAGGGCCGGGGAGCTGTTTTTT. Protein sequence: CASSLVYQGRAGELFF.